The 27 T cell receptor beta chains reported below all come from one sample, sequenced in a study of beta chain features in type 1 diabetes. Expressed TCRB transcripts got sequenced, as all isolated RNA was reverse transcribed. Profiling relied on immunoSEQ multiplex PCR, and the TCRdb table lists in-frame clones only, not all of them. The sample has around 250,000 clones, around a quarter seen once. Sequenced: central memory CD4+ T cells from blood. These TCRs come from a man aged 25-40 years in good health.

This chain joins TRBV5-1 and TRBJ2-5; 10 nucleotides align to TRBD2. Looked up from germline, CDR1 is SGHRS and CDR2 is YFSETQ. V shed 5 bases and J 4 bases; nucleotides not matched to a gene: 11. The CDR3 is made up of 16 amino acids. CDR3 in DNA: TGCGCCAGCAGTCCCCTCACTAGCGGGGTTGGAGAGACCCAGTACTTC. Amino acid sequence: CASSPLTSGVGETQYF.

This clone was seen only a few times. The CDR3 sequence: CASSLAAGGRAEAFF. CDR3 coding DNA: TGTGCCAGCAGCTTAGCGGCAGGGGGAAGGGCTGAAGCTTTCTTT. V gene TRBV7-9 combines with J gene TRBJ1-1; 7 nucleotides agree with TRBD1. CDR1 is SEHNR and CDR2 is FQNEAQ in the germline V gene (reference sequence). The junction had 7 bases not matched to a gene; V was cut back by 0 bases and J by 6 bases. The CDR3 has 15 residues. Combining the CDR3 with reference TRBV7-9 and TRBJ1-1 gives the whole variable domain DTGVSQNPRHKITKRGQNVTFRCDPISEHNRLYWYRQTLGQGPEFLTYFQNEAQLEKSRLLSDRFSAERPKGSFSTLEIQRTEQGDSAMYLCASSLAAGGRAEAFFGQGTRLTVV.

This clone was counted only a few times. The rearrangement joins TRBV2 to TRBJ2-4; maybe TRBD1 (7 bases). This CDR3 is 15 amino acids long. The V end was cut by 8 bases, the J end by 0 bases, with 14 bases between. The germline CDR1 and CDR2 sequences are SNHLY and FYNNEI. DNA of the CDR3: TGTGCCAGCGGAGGGGGCAGCCTAGCCAAAAACATTCAGTACTTC. Its protein is CASGGGSLAKNIQYF.

This clone occurred a few times. Other DNA sequences in this sample translate to the same CDR3. The V gene is TRBV5-1, the J gene TRBJ2-3; D uncertain. Germline assignment: CDR1 SGHRS and CDR2 YFSETQ. V was cut by 0 bases and J by 3 bases, with 8 bases left in between. This CDR3 region has 14 residues. This CDR3 reads CASSLEGRTDTQYF. The CDR3 DNA sequence: TGCGCCAGCAGCTTGGAGGGCAGAACAGATACGCAGTATTTT.

This clone was counted a few times. The rearrangement joins TRBV25-1 to TRBJ2-7; 10 bases match TRBD1. V shed 3 bases, J shed 6 bases, and the junction held 5 bases outside the gene matches. Germline V gene data show CDR1 as MGHDK and CDR2 as SYGVNS. The CDR3 runs 14 residues. CDR3 DNA sequence: TGTGCCAGCAGTGAGCCGGGACAGGGGTCCGAGCAGTACTTC. Amino acids: CASSEPGQGSEQYF.

The table lists this clone with a few counts. The chain couples TRBV29-1 to TRBJ2-7; TRBD2 is a possible D gene (5 bases). The CDR3 consists of 14 residues. The ends were cut back, 1 base at V and 12 bases at J, with 22 bases in the middle. Germline CDR1 SQVTM, CDR2 ANQGSEA. CDR3 sequence: CSVEVSPTIRGRYF. DNA for the CDR3: TGCAGCGTTGAAGTTTCACCCACCATCCGCGGGCGGTACTTC.

The chain carries TRBV13 and TRBJ2-2; 7 positions agree with TRBD1. The V gene's germline CDR1 is PRHDT and CDR2 FYEKMQ (reference sequence). The CDR3 consists of 14 residues. The trim removed 5 bases at V and 6 bases at J, leaving 6 bases unmatched. The CDR3 spells CASSPKTGSGELFF. Written as DNA, the CDR3 is TGTGCCAGCAGCCCCAAGACAGGGTCCGGGGAGCTGTTTTTT. Supplemented by reference TRBV13 and TRBJ2-2, the full variable domain reads AAGVIQSPRHLIKEKRETATLKCYPIPRHDTVYWYQQGPGQDPQFLISFYEKMQSDKGSIPDRFSAQQFSDYHSELNMSSLELGDSALYFCASSPKTGSGELFFGEGSRLTVL.

This sequence joins TRBV29-1 and TRBJ1-1, with 7 bases identical to TRBD1. Germline CDR1 and CDR2: SQVTM and ANQGSEA. Unmatched junction bases numbered 9, after V lost 6 bases and J lost 5 bases. This CDR3 is built from 13 residues. The CDR3 loop reads CSVSYRGGTEAFF. The CDR3 DNA reads TGCAGCGTCTCCTACAGGGGTGGGACTGAAGCTTTCTTT.

This clone was found a few times. This chain connects TRBV4-1 to TRBJ2-7, with a weak D call TRBD1 (5 bases). The CDR3 runs to 13 residues. Trimming left V 4 bases short and J 6 bases short, with 13 bases between. Per the germline V gene, CDR1 is MGHRA and CDR2 is YSYEKL. The CDR3 sequence is CASSLGAVTEQYF. In DNA form, the CDR3 reads TGCGCCAGCAGCCTTGGGGCGGTGACCGAGCAGTACTTC.

V is TRBV5-1 and J is TRBJ2-3; a weak D match, TRBD1 (5 bases). The CDR3 has 15 amino acids. CDR1 SGHRS and CDR2 YFSETQ come from the germline V gene. Trimming left V 0 bases short and J 2 bases short, with 10 bases between. The CDR3 sequence is CASSLDARVTDTQYF. CDR3 in DNA: TGCGCCAGCAGCTTGGACGCCAGGGTCACAGATACGCAGTATTTT. The whole variable domain, remainder taken from reference TRBV5-1 and TRBJ2-3, is KAGVTQTPRYLIKTRGQQVTLSCSPISGHRSVSWYQQTPGQGLQFLFEYFSETQRNKGNFPGRFSGRQFSNSRSEMNVSTLELGDSALYLCASSLDARVTDTQYFGPGTRLTVL.

The J gene is TRBJ2-2, the V gene TRBV29-1; 10 bases map to TRBD2. V shed 2 bases, J shed 3 bases, and the junction held 3 bases outside the gene matches. The CDR3 is 15 residues long. Germline values: CDR1 SQVTM, CDR2 ANQGSEA. CDR3: CSVELAGAYTGELFF. The CDR3 nucleotides are TGCAGCGTTGAACTAGCGGGGGCCTACACCGGGGAGCTGTTTTTT.

This clone occurred a few times. J is TRBJ2-5 and V is TRBV5-4; possibly TRBD2 for D (7 bases). The germline CDR1 and CDR2 sequences are SGHNT and YYREEE (reference sequence). V was trimmed by 0 bases and J by 5 bases, leaving 11 bases between them. The CDR3 is made up of 14 amino acids. The CDR3 loop is CASSLAGGRETQYF. CDR3 DNA sequence: TGTGCCAGCAGCTTGGCCGGGGGGCGGGAGACCCAGTACTTC.

This clone showed up just a few times. Distinct nucleotide sequences in the sample also encode this CDR3. The chain has TRBV5-1 and TRBJ1-5; possible D gene TRBD1, 5 bases. This CDR3 is built from 13 residues. Germline CDR1 and CDR2: SGHRS and YFSETQ. V lost 0 bases and J 4 bases, leaving 5 bases between the germline ends. CDR3 residues: CASSLGQNQPQHF. CDR3 coding DNA: TGCGCCAGCAGCTTGGGACAGAATCAGCCCCAGCATTTT.

The chain employs TRBV30 and TRBJ1-6; no clear D gene. Trimming shortened V by 5 bases and J by 9 bases, and 26 bases separated the two germline ends. Per the germline V gene, CDR1 is GTSNPN and CDR2 is SVGIG (reference sequence). CDR3 size: 17 residues. CDR3: CAWSRGPISGDGSPLHF. CDR3 DNA sequence: TGTGCCTGGTCCCGAGGCCCCATCTCGGGTGATGGTTCACCCCTCCACTTT.

A few counts support this clone. The rearrangement links TRBV29-1 to TRBJ2-3, with a possible D match to TRBD2 (5 bases). The V end lost 1 base, the J end lost 7 bases, and 6 bases lay between the germline ends. Germline-derived CDR1 and CDR2 are SQVTM and ANQGSEA. This CDR3 has 11 amino acids. The CDR3 sequence is CSVEGRHTQYF. CDR3 nucleotide sequence: TGCAGCGTTGAAGGGAGGCATACGCAGTATTTT.

The rearrangement joins TRBV6-6 to TRBJ2-7; tentatively, D is TRBD1 (6 bases). The CDR3 length is 16 residues. Trimming took off 0 bases at V and 2 bases at J, with 14 bases between the two ends. Germline CDR1 reads MNHNY; CDR2 reads SVGAGI (reference sequence). The CDR3 region has the DNA TGTGCCAGCAGTTACTCTGCTGGGACACGACCCTACGAGCAGTACTTC. It codes for CASSYSAGTRPYEQYF.

The chain combines TRBV13 with TRBJ2-7; tentatively, D is TRBD2 (6 bases). CDR3 length: 15 residues. The V gene lost 5 bases and the J gene lost 3 bases, with 17 bases spanning the gap. Per the germline V gene, CDR1 is PRHDT and CDR2 is FYEKMQ (reference sequence). CDR3 protein: CASSLRGDWNYEQYF. In DNA form, the CDR3 reads TGTGCCAGCAGCCTGCGCGGGGACTGGAACTACGAGCAGTACTTC.

The chain recombines TRBV6-1 with TRBJ2-1, with D perhaps matching TRBD1 (5 bases). This CDR3 is built from 15 residues. V lost 2 bases to trimming and J lost 4 bases, with 12 bases between them. Germline V gene sequence: CDR1 MNHNS, CDR2 SASEGT. The CDR3 reads CASSEMGQGYNEQFF. The CDR3 coding sequence is TGTGCCAGCAGTGAAATGGGGCAGGGTTACAATGAGCAGTTCTTC.

The V gene is TRBV7-2, the J gene TRBJ2-7; 9 positions match TRBD1. The CDR3 extends over 15 amino acids. The germline gives CDR1 SGHTA, CDR2 FQGNSA. Losses at the gene ends were 5 bases for V and 6 bases for J; bases not matched to a gene: 11. The DNA of the CDR3 is TGTGCCAGCAGCAAAACGACAGGGGGGTTTGTCGAGCAGTACTTC. Translation gives CASSKTTGGFVEQYF.

The genes are TRBV6-1 and TRBJ2-2; no firm D call. Trimming shortened V by 0 bases and J by 6 bases, and 14 bases separated the two germline ends. The germline gives CDR1 MNHNS, CDR2 SASEGT. The CDR3 sequence is 16 residues long. CDR3 in amino acids: CASSEAPGRSAGELFF. Here the CDR3 DNA reads TGTGCCAGCAGTGAAGCTCCCGGACGATCGGCCGGGGAGCTGTTTTTT.

The chain combines TRBV19 with TRBJ1-2; D is ambiguous. The CDR3 spans 15 residues. V lost 5 bases and J 0 bases, leaving 13 bases between the germline ends. From germline, CDR1 is LNHDA and CDR2 SQIVND (reference sequence). CDR3 nucleotides: TGTGCCAGTAGTGGGCACGAGGCCGCTAACTATGGCTACACCTTC. Its translation is CASSGHEAANYGYTF.

This clone came up a few times. The chain employs TRBV11-2 and TRBJ2-2; TRBD1 matches at 7 bases. V lost 2 bases and J lost 4; bases outside the gene matches: 4. Germline values: CDR1 SGHAT, CDR2 FQNNGV. The CDR3 covers 15 residues. The CDR3, as DNA: TGTGCCAGCAGCTTAAACAGGGGTGGCACCGGGGAGCTGTTTTTT. It specifies CASSLNRGGTGELFF. The variable domain in full, with the rest retrieved from reference TRBV11-2 and TRBJ2-2, is EAGVAQSPRYKIIEKRQSVAFWCNPISGHATLYWYQQILGQGPKLLIQFQNNGVVDDSQLPKDRFSAERLKGVDSTLKIQPAKLEDSAVYLCASSLNRGGTGELFFGEGSRLTVL.

This clone was seen ten or more times. V and J are TRBV7-7 and TRBJ2-1; no firm D call. CDR1 and CDR2 (germline): SSHAT, FNYEAQ (reference sequence). The CDR3 is 13 amino acids. Trimming left V 5 bases short and J 6 bases short, with 11 bases between. The CDR3, as DNA: TGTGCCAGCAGCCCCTCAGACCTCAATGAGCAGTTCTTC. This codes for CASSPSDLNEQFF.

This clone was observed a handful of times. V is TRBV5-1 and J is TRBJ2-5, with TRBD2 identical over 8 bases. The germline V gene has CDR1 SGHRS and CDR2 YFSETQ. After removal of 6 bases from V and 4 bases from J, the junction contained 8 bases not matched to a gene. The CDR3 sequence is 14 residues long. Written as DNA, the CDR3 is TGCGCCAGCACCAAAAGGACTAGCCGAGAGACCCAGTACTTC. This sequence encodes CASTKRTSRETQYF.

V and J are TRBV29-1 and TRBJ2-3; no definite D call. Germline V gives CDR1 SQVTM, CDR2 ANQGSEA. V was cut by 1 base and J by 6 bases, with 17 bases left in between. The CDR3 totals 15 residues. CDR3 nucleotides: TGCAGCGTTGAAGTCGGGTCGGCTTCCGGGGATACGCAGTATTTT. It yields the protein CSVEVGSASGDTQYF.

This clone was recorded a few times. The V gene is TRBV25-1, the J gene TRBJ2-5; D gene uncertain. The DNA end is a closer match to TRBJ2-7, so the J assignment may be wrong. Germline loops: CDR1 MGHDK, CDR2 SYGVNS. CDR3 length equals 13 residues. CDR3 sequence reads: CASSDTTTYEQYF. The CDR3 DNA sequence: TGTGCCAGCAGTGATACAACAACCTACGAGCAGTACTTC.

A remark on this clone: Other DNA sequences of this sample code for an identical CDR3. This sequence joins TRBV14 and TRBJ2-5; D is unresolved. The V gene's germline CDR1 is SGHDN and CDR2 FVKESK. The CDR3 consists of 15 residues. V lost 0 bases to trimming and J lost 0 bases, with 8 bases between them. The CDR3 DNA follows: TGTGCCAGCAGCCAAGATCTTGGGTACCAAGAGACCCAGTACTTC. The encoded protein is CASSQDLGYQETQYF.